A single sample gave rise to the 11 T cell receptor beta chains below, sequenced in a study of blood T cell repertoires in COVID-19. The protocol was immunoSEQ multiplex PCR, while the TCRdb copy is restricted to in-frame clones and leaves out a portion. The sample holds 150,000 to 180,000 clones, approximately 80% seen once. Material for sequencing was peripheral blood. The source of these receptors is an older woman with COVID-19, enrolled during active disease.

The table lists this clone with a few counts. The rearrangement joins TRBV3-1 (or the pseudogene TRBV3-2) to TRBJ2-7; 7 bases fit TRBD2. This CDR3 has 15 residues. Germline lookup yields CDR1 LGHDT and CDR2 YNNKEL (reference sequence). V shed 6 bases, J shed 0 bases, and the junction held 8 bases outside the gene matches. The CDR3 spells CASRPSSGISYEQYF. Here the CDR3 DNA reads TGTGCCAGCAGGCCATCCAGCGGGATCTCCTACGAGCAGTACTTC.

The chain uses TRBV6-1 and TRBJ1-2; perhaps TRBD1 as D (5 bases). The V end lost 2 bases, the J end lost 7 bases, and 17 bases lay between the germline ends. CDR1 is MNHNS and CDR2 is SASEGT in the germline V gene. The CDR3 is made up of 15 amino acids. The CDR3 bases are TGTGCCAGCAGTGAATCCCTGGGGGGGGTGGTTGGCTACACCTTC. This gives the protein CASSESLGGVVGYTF.

This clone was counted a single time. The J gene is TRBJ1-3, the V gene TRBV27; a weak D match, TRBD1 (6 bases). V shed 6 bases and J shed 4 bases, with 16 bases lying between them. Germline CDR1 is MNHEY and CDR2 is SMNVEV (reference sequence). This CDR3 spans 15 amino acids. The CDR3 loop reads CASSLLGQKGNTIYF. The CDR3 DNA is TGTGCCAGCAGCTTACTTGGACAGAAAGGAAACACCATATATTTT.

This chain uses TRBV7-3 with TRBJ2-3, with TRBD2 as a possible D gene (5 bases). CDR3 length: 12 amino acids. V was pared by 4 bases and J by 5 bases, with 7 bases between. Germline loops: CDR1 SGHTA, CDR2 FQGTGA. CDR3 nucleotides: TGTGCCAGCAGCTCGACTATAGATACGCAGTATTTT. Amino acid sequence: CASSSTIDTQYF.

This clone showed up just a few times. The V gene is TRBV6-5, the J gene TRBJ2-7; D unclear. The germline V gene encodes CDR1 MNHEY and CDR2 SVGAGI. This CDR3 has 12 residues. V shed 5 bases and J shed 4 bases, with 9 bases lying between them. CDR3 protein: CASSLRGYEQYF. The CDR3 DNA is TGTGCCAGCAGTCTCAGAGGATACGAGCAGTACTTC.

For this clone: Without the conserved terminal phenylalanine or tryptophan, this CDR3 likely stems from a read error. J is TRBJ2-7 and V is TRBV3-1 (or the pseudogene TRBV3-2); TRBD2 agrees at 7 bases. The CDR3 length is 15 residues. V trimming: 4 bases; J trimming: 3 bases; junction bases outside the gene matches: 9. Per the germline V gene, CDR1 is LGHDT and CDR2 is YNNKEL (reference sequence). CDR3 sequence: CASSPLLAVDYEQYL. CDR3 DNA sequence: TGTGCCAGCAGCCCACTCCTAGCGGTCGACTACGAGCAGTACCTC.

The rearrangement links TRBV3-1 (or the pseudogene TRBV3-2) to TRBJ1-4; maybe TRBD1 (5 bases). This CDR3 has 18 amino acids. CDR1 and CDR2 (germline): LGHDT, YNNKEL (reference sequence). With 2 bases removed from V and 5 bases from J, the gap between germline ends came to 21 bases. CDR3 in amino acids: CASSQSGAWAGENEKLFF. CDR3 in DNA: TGTGCCAGCAGCCAAAGCGGGGCCTGGGCAGGAGAAAATGAAAAACTGTTTTTT.

This clone has only a few counts. J is TRBJ1-1 and V is TRBV14, with a possible D match to TRBD1 (5 bases). V lost 6 bases and J lost 0, with 8 bases in between. Germline V lookup: CDR1 SGHDN, CDR2 FVKESK. The CDR3 runs 13 residues. CDR3 sequence reads: CASRGGMNTEAFF. The CDR3 DNA sequence: TGTGCCAGCAGGGGGGGGATGAACACTGAAGCTTTCTTT.

The chain employs TRBV6-5 and TRBJ2-3; 7 bases match TRBD2. Germline lookup yields CDR1 MNHEY and CDR2 SVGAGI. V lost 4 bases, J lost 4 bases, and 8 bases stayed unmatched. This CDR3 comprises 15 residues. The DNA of the CDR3 is TGTGCCAGCAGTTCCCAAAAGGGAGGGGCAGATACGCAGTATTTT. Translation gives CASSSQKGGADTQYF.

The rearrangement links TRBV6-5 to TRBJ2-3; 9 bases are a match to TRBD1. CDR3 length: 14 residues. Germline CDR1 and CDR2: MNHEY and SVGAGI. J gave up 5 bases and V 7 bases, and 7 bases lay outside the gene matches. The DNA of the CDR3 is TGTGCCAGCAAAGGGGACAGGGTTGGAGATACGCAGTATTTT. It specifies CASKGDRVGDTQYF.

The rearrangement links TRBV7-9 to TRBJ2-2; no firm D call. Trimming stripped 3 bases from V and 1 base from J, with 3 bases between. The CDR3 totals 13 residues. Germline values: CDR1 SEHNR, CDR2 FQNEAQ (reference sequence). CDR3 DNA sequence: TGTGCCAGCAGCTTTCTGAACACCGGGGAGCTGTTTTTT. Residues: CASSFLNTGELFF.